This TCR beta chain emerged from a study of blood T cells in healthy people across ages (dated by TCRdb to between 2014 and 2017). Study-level background: In model experiments, template switching captured about one uniquely barcoded TCR beta cDNA molecule for every two T cells. The study measured age-related changes in TCR beta repertoire diversity using deep sequencing normalized with unique cDNA molecular identifiers. To avoid experimental bias, donors of different ages were distributed randomly across sequencing lanes. The donors were divided into four age groups: young (average about 15 years), middle-aged (approximately 42), aged (62) and long-lived (82). The study analyzed two additional independent replicas of 1 million unique cDNA reads from the same blood draw for two donors, one aged 18 to 30 and one aged 80 or older.

The donors were 40 or so Caucasian individuals from Russia, aged roughly 6 to 95 years, who were systemically healthy. About 9.1 milliliters of peripheral blood were collected from each donor into EDTA-treated Vacutainer tubes. Ficoll-Paque density-gradient centrifugation was used to isolate PBMCs, with at least 7 million obtained per sample. Trizol reagent was used to extract total RNA from PBMCs, with at least 6 micrograms per sample. For every donor, flow cytometry on a PBMC aliquot measured the percentage of naive CD45RAhigh/CD27high T cells. The research as a whole found: Because the CMV infection status of the donors was unknown, age-related changes in expanded clonotypes may potentially have been confounded. Conclusive comparison of naive and antigen-experienced compartments was prevented by the profiling of bulk unsorted PBMCs. Observed TCR beta diversity correlated strongly with the percentage of naive T cells measured by flow cytometry. Estimates of total diversity from one million sequenced T cells were regarded as lower bounds and underestimates. The long-lived group showed more naive CD4+ T cells, fewer expanded clones and increased TCR diversity than the aged group, suggesting age selection. As age increased, observed TCR beta diversity per million T cells dropped in a roughly linear way, and a significant reduction was already evident by age 40.

From the cysteine up to the phenylalanine, the CDR3 has a length of 15 residues. CDR3 DNA only is kept here, 45 bases in frame from base 1. Taken from the germline V gene, the CDR1 and CDR2 loops are MGHRA and YSYEKL. The trim is 4 bases for V and 0 bases for J, with a gap of 10 bases between the germline ends. Receptors were amplified or captured by 5' RACE. These reads were obtained on an Illumina HiSeq 2500. A second PCR of roughly 7 to 11 cycles was performed with a sample-barcoded 5' primer and a J-beta primer mix. Each TCR beta cDNA molecule received a unique molecular identifier from a template-switch 5' adaptor carrying 12 random nucleotides. At least 2.5 million CDR3-containing paired-end reads were obtained from each sample. All of the RNA was converted into first-strand cDNA using the Mint cDNA synthesis kit, with a TRBC-specific oligonucleotide serving as the primer. After uracil-DNA glycosylase treatment, a first 18-cycle PCR used universal primers M1SS and BC2_uni_R on all cDNA. The original methods were these. Each sample was normalized by randomly selecting 1 million high-quality reads, each carrying a distinct molecular identifier. Reads sharing molecular identifiers were discarded rather than binned into consensus sequences. MiTCR, with a Q25 quality threshold and the strictest error-elimination algorithm, was used for CDR3 identification, clonotype clustering and error correction. A nonparametric unseen species model using Euler transformation provided a lower-bound estimate of total TCR beta diversity. Using fastp at Q25 and MiXCR, TCRdb reprocessed the public reads and kept productive beta chains. Identical CDR3 protein sequences are pooled into one entry, listed with their most common genes and DNA. These V and J calls originate from TCRdb's pipeline instead of the authors' own analysis. Present in this sample are just under 750,000 distinct CDR3 sequences, approximately 21% of which were seen just once. The ten largest clones capture around 22% of the sample.

In regard to this clonotype: Which antigen it targets is not known. Within one base of it there is no much larger clone, and no base qualities were kept.

The material sequenced was blood. The TCR originated in a man between 65 and 85 years old in good health. The rearrangement joined TRBV4-1 to TRBJ1-5; the D gene is perhaps TRBD1, on 5 matching bases. Here the CDR3 is given as CASSLGLTSNQPQHF. The nucleotides are TGCGCCAGCAGCCTGGGACTGACTAGCAATCAGCCCCAGCATTTT.